The clone carrying this T cell receptor beta chain was observed once. Antigen: not known. This specimen comes from a study of cytomegalovirus exposure and HLA in healthy donors. Overall study: Earlier, some 180 million T cells were analyzed, and fewer than 120 million unique TCR beta sequences were found among them. General study points: TCR beta chains associated with HLA were, in a later analysis, more clonally expanded than equally common others. Rarity held for most TCR sequences, but there were some public TCRs that occurred in many donors.

CDR3 length: 17 residues. Trimming removed 0 bases at V and 2 bases at J, with 15 bases between. CDR1 and CDR2 from the germline V gene are MGHRA and YSYEKL. Amplification used 60 Vbeta primers and 13 Jbeta primers. Sequenced by immunoSEQ multiplex PCR; TCRdb stores in-frame clones only, minus some. This table has roughly 170,000 clones, 84% appearing once. Sequenced: PBMCs. This receptor was taken from a girl aged 2-10 years in good health and CMV-seropositive. The chain carries TRBV4-1 and TRBJ2-3; a weak D match, TRBD2 (7 bases). The CDR3 region is CASSQEFSGGATDTQYF. In DNA, the CDR3 is TGCGCCAGCAGCCAAGAATTTAGTGGGGGGGCCACAGATACGCAGTATTTT.